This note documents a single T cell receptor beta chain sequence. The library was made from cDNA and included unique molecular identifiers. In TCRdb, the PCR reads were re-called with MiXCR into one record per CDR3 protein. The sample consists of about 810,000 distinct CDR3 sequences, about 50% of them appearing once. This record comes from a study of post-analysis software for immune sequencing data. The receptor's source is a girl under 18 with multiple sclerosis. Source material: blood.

CDR3 DNA sequence: TGTGCCATCAGTGAGTCACAGGGGACTGAAGCTTTCTTT. Its translation: CAISESQGTEAFF. The chain couples TRBV10-3 to TRBJ1-1; 7 bases are shared with TRBD1. CDR3 length: 13 amino acids. Trimming removed 0 bases from V and 5 bases from J; junction bases left unmatched: 0. The germline CDR1 and CDR2 sequences are ENHRY and SYGVKD.